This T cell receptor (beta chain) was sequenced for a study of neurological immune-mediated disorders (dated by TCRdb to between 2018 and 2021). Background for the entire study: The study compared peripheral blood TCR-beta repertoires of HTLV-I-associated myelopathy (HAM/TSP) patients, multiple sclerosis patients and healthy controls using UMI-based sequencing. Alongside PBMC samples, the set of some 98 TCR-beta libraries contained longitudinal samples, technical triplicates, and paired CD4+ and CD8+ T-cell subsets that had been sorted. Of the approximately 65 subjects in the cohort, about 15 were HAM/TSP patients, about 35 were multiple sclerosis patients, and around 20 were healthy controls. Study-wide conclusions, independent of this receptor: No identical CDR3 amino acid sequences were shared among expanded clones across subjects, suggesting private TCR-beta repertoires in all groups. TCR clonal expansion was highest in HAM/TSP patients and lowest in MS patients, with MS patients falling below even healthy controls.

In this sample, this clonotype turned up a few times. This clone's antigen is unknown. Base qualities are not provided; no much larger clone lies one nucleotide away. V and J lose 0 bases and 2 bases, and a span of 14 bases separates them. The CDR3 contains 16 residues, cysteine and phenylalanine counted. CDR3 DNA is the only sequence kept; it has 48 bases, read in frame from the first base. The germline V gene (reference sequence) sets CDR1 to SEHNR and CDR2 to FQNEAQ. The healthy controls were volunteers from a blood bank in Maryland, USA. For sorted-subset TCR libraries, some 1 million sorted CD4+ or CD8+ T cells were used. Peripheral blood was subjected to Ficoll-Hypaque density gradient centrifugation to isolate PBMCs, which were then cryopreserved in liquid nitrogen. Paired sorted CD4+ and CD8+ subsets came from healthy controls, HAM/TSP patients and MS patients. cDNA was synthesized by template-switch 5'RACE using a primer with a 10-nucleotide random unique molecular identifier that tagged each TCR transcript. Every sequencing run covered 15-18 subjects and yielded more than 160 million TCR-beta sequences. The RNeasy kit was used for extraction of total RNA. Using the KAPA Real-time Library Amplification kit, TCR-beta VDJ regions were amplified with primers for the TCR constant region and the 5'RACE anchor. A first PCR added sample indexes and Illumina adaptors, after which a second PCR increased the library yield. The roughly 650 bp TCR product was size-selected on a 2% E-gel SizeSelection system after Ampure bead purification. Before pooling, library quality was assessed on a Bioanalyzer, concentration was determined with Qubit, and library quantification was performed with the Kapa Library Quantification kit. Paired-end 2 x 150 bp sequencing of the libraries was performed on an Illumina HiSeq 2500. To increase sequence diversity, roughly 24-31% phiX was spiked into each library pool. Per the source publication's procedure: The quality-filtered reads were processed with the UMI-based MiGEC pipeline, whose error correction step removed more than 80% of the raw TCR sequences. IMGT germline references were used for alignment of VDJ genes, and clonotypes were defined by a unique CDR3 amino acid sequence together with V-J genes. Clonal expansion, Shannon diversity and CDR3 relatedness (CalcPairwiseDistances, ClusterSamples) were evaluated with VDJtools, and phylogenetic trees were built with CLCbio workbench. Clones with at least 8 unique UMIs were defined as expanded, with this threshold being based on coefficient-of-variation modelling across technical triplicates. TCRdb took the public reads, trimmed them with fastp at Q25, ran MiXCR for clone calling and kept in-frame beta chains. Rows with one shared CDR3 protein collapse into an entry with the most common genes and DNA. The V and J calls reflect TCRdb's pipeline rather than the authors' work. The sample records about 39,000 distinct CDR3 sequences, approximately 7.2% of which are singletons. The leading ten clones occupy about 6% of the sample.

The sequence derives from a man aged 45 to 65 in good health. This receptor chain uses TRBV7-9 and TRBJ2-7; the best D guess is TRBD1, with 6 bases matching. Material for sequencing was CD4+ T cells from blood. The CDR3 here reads CASSLARVGQTYEQYF. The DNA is TGTGCCAGCAGCTTAGCCCGGGTGGGACAAACCTACGAGCAGTACTTC.